Listed below are T cell receptor beta chains from one sample, sequenced in a study of cytomegalovirus exposure and HLA in healthy donors. Profiling relied on immunoSEQ multiplex PCR, and the TCRdb table lists in-frame clones only, not all of them. The sample lists a few hundred thousand clones, around 80% occurring once. The sample consisted of PBMCs. The receptors were gathered from a man aged 25 to 40 in good health and CMV-seronegative. CDR3s include the opening cysteine and the closing phenylalanine or tryptophan. The D gene is left open where the match is weak. A row's size may be missing; if present it is once, few, many or a size class.

j_gene: TRBJ1-1; abundance: -; d_gene: -; v_gene: TRBV7-9; CDR3nt: TGTGCCAGCAGCGCCGTTGCCGGCCGTCCCGCGACGGGCACTGAAGCTTTCTTT; CDR3aa: CASSAVAGRPATGTEAFF
j_gene: TRBJ1-1; abundance: -; d_gene: -; v_gene: TRBV19; CDR3nt: TGTGCCAGTACCCTAGGAACGAACACTGAAGCTTTCTTT; CDR3aa: CASTLGTNTEAFF
j_gene: TRBJ1-6; abundance: -; d_gene: -; v_gene: TRBV9; CDR3nt: TGTGCCAGCAGCGCGGTCGACAGAAATTATAATTCACCCCTCCACTTT; CDR3aa: CASSAVDRNYNSPLHF
j_gene: TRBJ2-3; abundance: -; d_gene: -; v_gene: TRBV6-5; CDR3nt: TGTGCCAGCAGTTACGACAGCCCGCCGACAGATACGCAGTATTTT; CDR3aa: CASSYDSPPTDTQYF
j_gene: TRBJ1-5; abundance: -; d_gene: -; v_gene: TRBV7-9; CDR3nt: TGTTCCAGCTCCTTGGGGCTGCCAGGGTCTTCTCAGCCCCAGCATTTT; CDR3aa: CSSSLGLPGSSQPQHF
j_gene: TRBJ2-3; abundance: -; d_gene: TRBD1; v_gene: TRBV4-2; CDR3nt: TGTGCCAGCAGCCAAGATATGGCAGGGGGCGCGAGGGATACGCAGTATTTT; CDR3aa: CASSQDMAGGARDTQYF
j_gene: TRBJ1-1; abundance: -; d_gene: -; v_gene: TRBV18; CDR3nt: TGTGCCAGCTCACCACCATCGGGAGTGAGGACTGAAGCTTTCTTT; CDR3aa: CASSPPSGVRTEAFF
j_gene: TRBJ2-5; abundance: -; d_gene: -; v_gene: TRBV5-1; CDR3nt: TGCGCCAGCAGCTTGGAACCGGCAGGGGCGGTAGGGACCCAGTACTTC; CDR3aa: CASSLEPAGAVGTQYF
j_gene: TRBJ2-1; abundance: -; d_gene: -; v_gene: TRBV7-3; CDR3nt: TGTGCCAGCAGCCCCCGGGGGTCGAATGAGCAGTTCTTC; CDR3aa: CASSPRGSNEQFF
j_gene: TRBJ2-5; abundance: once; d_gene: TRBD1; v_gene: TRBV4-3; CDR3nt: TGCGCCAGCAGCCGATTAAGGGGACAGGGTTTCCAAGAGACCCAGTACTTC; CDR3aa: CASSRLRGQGFQETQYF
j_gene: TRBJ2-5; abundance: -; d_gene: TRBD1; v_gene: TRBV7-9; CDR3nt: TGTGCCAGCAGCCTCGGACAGGGTGAGACCCAGTACTTC; CDR3aa: CASSLGQGETQYF
j_gene: TRBJ1-2; abundance: -; d_gene: -; v_gene: TRBV27; CDR3nt: TGTGCCAGCAGTTTGAGGGCAGGCCGGGTGAAAACCTTC; CDR3aa: CASSLRAGRVKTF
j_gene: TRBJ1-5; abundance: -; d_gene: -; v_gene: TRBV21-1; CDR3nt: TGTGCCAGCAGCGGCGGGCCGATCCATCAGCCCCAGCATTTT; CDR3aa: CASSGGPIHQPQHF
j_gene: TRBJ2-5; abundance: few; d_gene: TRBD1; v_gene: TRBV6-5; CDR3nt: TGTGCCAGCGGAGACAGGGGGAAAGAGACCCAGTACTTC; CDR3aa: CASGDRGKETQYF
j_gene: TRBJ2-2; abundance: -; d_gene: -; v_gene: TRBV14; CDR3nt: TGTGCCAGCAGCCAAGATTATACGGGGAGAAGAGCGAACACCGGGGAGCTGTTTTTT; CDR3aa: CASSQDYTGRRANTGELFF
j_gene: TRBJ2-7; abundance: -; d_gene: TRBD2; v_gene: TRBV23-1; CDR3nt: TGCGCCAGCGCTCAGGCGGGGGTGGACGAGCAGTACTTC; CDR3aa: CASAQAGVDEQYF
j_gene: TRBJ2-3; abundance: -; d_gene: TRBD2; v_gene: TRBV28; CDR3nt: TGTGCCAGCAGTTCAGCGGGGGATACGCAGTATTTT; CDR3aa: CASSSAGDTQYF
j_gene: TRBJ2-7; abundance: -; d_gene: -; v_gene: TRBV6-1; CDR3nt: TGTGCCAGCAGTGAAACCCGGGACGGGAGATTCGAGCAGTACTTC; CDR3aa: CASSETRDGRFEQYF
j_gene: TRBJ2-7; abundance: few; d_gene: -; v_gene: TRBV19; CDR3nt: TGTGCCAGTAGGCCGGGACACGGGACCTACTACGAGCAGTACTTC; CDR3aa: CASRPGHGTYYEQYF
j_gene: TRBJ2-7; abundance: -; d_gene: TRBD1; v_gene: TRBV27; CDR3nt: TGTGCCAGCAGTTTGGGACAGTTCGCCGAGTACGAGCAGTACTTC; CDR3aa: CASSLGQFAEYEQYF